Listed below are T cell receptor beta chains from one sample, sequenced in a study of blood T cell repertoires in COVID-19. Data came from immunoSEQ multiplex PCR; TCRdb stores just in-frame clones and leaves some out. The sample yields approximately 160,000 clones, 85% to 95% seen once. Material for sequencing was peripheral blood. Source of these receptors: a woman between 55 and 75 years old with COVID-19, enrolled during active disease. The CDR3 runs from the conserved cysteine through the conserved F or W.

>TRBJ1-4|TRBV19
CASKRGFQPATNEKLFF
>TRBJ2-5|TRBV5-6
CASSLRQGGETQYF
>TRBJ1-5|TRBV4-2
CASSLDKNQPQHF
>TRBJ1-1|TRBV19
CASSLGRRGMNTEAFF
>TRBJ2-1|TRBV6-2/TRBV6-3
CASSFGGAPYNEQFF
>TRBJ1-2|TRBV20-1
CSAQGGSGYTF
>TRBJ2-7|TRBV6-2/TRBV6-3
CASSYASQSIRVSYEQYF
>TRBJ1-2|TRBV19
CASGGNYGYTF
>TRBJ2-7|TRBV20-1
CSASRGGATSYEQYF
>TRBJ2-1|TRBV19
CASSLSGGSEQFF
>TRBJ1-1|TRBV15
CATSRDPGKNTEAFF
>TRBJ2-7|TRBV9
CASSVEPTGYYEQYF
>TRBJ1-6|TRBV2
CASSLGQPNSPLHF
>TRBJ1-4|TRBV3-1/TRBV3-2
CASSQVDRGEKLFF
>TRBJ1-1|TRBV9
CASNPGGRTEAFF
>TRBJ2-1|TRBV3-1/TRBV3-2
CASSQARVAIYEQFF
>TRBJ2-7|TRBV27
CASSKRGDTSYEQYF
>TRBJ1-4|TRBV4-3
CASSQDRVWVEKLFF
>TRBJ2-1|TRBV10-2
CASSGGYLSYNEQFF
>TRBJ1-2|TRBV7-2
CASSFSRDRIEGYTF
>TRBJ2-7|TRBV7-9
CASSLQGVYYEQYF
>TRBJ1-3|TRBV5-1
CASSTGQGLSGNTIYF
>TRBJ1-2|TRBV19
CASSIGQGYGYTF
>TRBJ1-2|TRBV5-1
CASSSTQGYTF
>TRBJ1-1|TRBV5-1
CASSLADLTTEAFF
>TRBJ2-3|TRBV5-1
CASSFGTLGTDTQYF